Following are 29 T cell receptor beta chains from one sample sequenced in a study of a mutant IDH1 vaccine in newly diagnosed glioma. Time point here: week 23, last vaccination. Vaccinated patients received 300 ug of mutant IDH1 20-mer peptide per dose, with topical imiquimod. Their antigens remain unidentified. Assay: immunoSEQ multiplex PCR; the TCRdb copy retains only in-frame clones and omits some. The table has about 40,000 clones, around 74% seen once. The sample in question was PBMCs, obtained from a glioma patient whose treatment included an IDH1 peptide vaccine. All receptors come from a man between 45 and 60 years old with glioma.

The CDR3: CASSAEGLINQPQHF. CDR3 nucleotide sequence: TGTGCCAGCAGTGCCGAGGGTCTGATCAATCAGCCCCAGCATTTT. V gene TRBV2 combines with J gene TRBJ1-5; D is unresolved. V gave up 4 bases and J gave up 3 bases, with 13 bases separating them. Germline loops: CDR1 SNHLY, CDR2 FYNNEI. The CDR3 runs to 15 residues.

Only a few counts were recorded for this clone. This rearrangement joins TRBV6-5 to TRBJ1-3; tentatively, D is TRBD1 (5 bases). This CDR3 is built from 15 residues. The ends were cut back, 5 bases at V and 0 bases at J, with 11 bases in the middle. The germline V gene has CDR1 MNHEY and CDR2 SVGAGI. CDR3 DNA: TGTGCCAGCAGTCCCGAGGGACGCTCTGGAAACACCATATATTTT. Translating it yields CASSPEGRSGNTIYF.

On this clone: An end of the junction differs from the germline gene, which may be a read error. The chain has TRBV14 and TRBJ1-6; D remains ambiguous. This CDR3 is built from 17 residues. The germline CDR1 and CDR2 sequences are SGHDN and FVKESK. CDR3 region: CASNQEDPSSYNSPLHF. DNA of the CDR3: TGTGCCAGCAACCAAGAGGATCCGAGCTCCTATAATTCACCCCTCCACTTT. The full variable domain, its missing parts supplied by reference TRBV14 and TRBJ1-6, is EAGVTQFPSHSVIEKGQTVTLRCDPISGHDNLYWYRRVMGKEIKFLLHFVKESKQDESGMPNNRFLAERTGGTYSTLKVQPAELEDSGVYFCASNQEDPSSYNSPLHFGNGTRLTVT.

The chain recombines TRBV30 with TRBJ2-3, with 7 bases aligning to TRBD2. Germline V gene data show CDR1 as GTSNPN and CDR2 as SVGIG (reference sequence). This CDR3 is 17 amino acids long. The junction had 16 bases not matched to a gene; V was cut back by 0 bases and J by 7 bases. CDR3 DNA: TGTGCCTGGAGTGTACTAGGTACGCGGGGGACGATGAATACGCAGTATTTT. Translated: CAWSVLGTRGTMNTQYF.

V and J are TRBV28 and TRBJ1-5; D gene ambiguous. The germline V gene has CDR1 MDHEN and CDR2 SYDVKM. This CDR3 has 16 residues. The V gene lost 1 base and the J gene lost 0 bases, with 10 bases spanning the gap. The CDR3 DNA reads TGTGCCAGCAGTTTATCAGCCGGTTATAGCAATCAGCCCCAGCATTTT. Amino acids: CASSLSAGYSNQPQHF.

The V call is TRBV19, the J call TRBJ2-5; D perhaps matches TRBD2 (5 bases). Germline-derived CDR1 and CDR2 are LNHDA and SQIVND (reference sequence). Trimming removed 5 bases from V and 2 bases from J, with 12 bases in between. This CDR3 is 14 amino acids long. The CDR3 coding sequence is TGTGCCAGTAGTCCCAGGACTCAACAAGAGACCCAGTACTTC. Its translation: CASSPRTQQETQYF.

The CDR3 DNA is TGTGCCAGCAGCCCTGACAGGTATAGCAATCAGCCCCAGCATTTT. Translated, it gives CASSPDRYSNQPQHF. The gene calls are TRBV7-2 and TRBJ1-5; D perhaps matches TRBD1 (6 bases). CDR3 length equals 15 residues. CDR1 is SGHTA and CDR2 is FQGNSA in the germline V gene. The germline V and J ends were trimmed by 5 bases and 0 bases, with 11 bases remaining between them.

The rearrangement links TRBV7-9 to TRBJ2-5; weak D call: TRBD2 (7 bases). V lost 8 bases and J 5 bases, leaving 21 bases between the germline ends. The CDR3 loop spans 15 amino acids. CDR1 and CDR2 from the germline V gene are SEHNR and FQNEAQ (reference sequence). CDR3 loop: CASLLWGGAGETQYF. The CDR3 nucleotides are TGTGCCAGCCTTCTATGGGGGGGGGCCGGCGAGACCCAGTACTTC.

The V call is TRBV5-1, the J call TRBJ2-1; TRBD2 agrees at 7 bases. The CDR3 is 16 amino acids. Trimming at V came to 0 bases and at J to 4 bases, leaving 7 bases not matched to a gene. Per germline, CDR1 SGHRS and CDR2 YFSETQ. For the CDR3, the DNA is TGCGCCAGCAGCTTGGTGGCGGGGGTCGTATACAATGAGCAGTTCTTC. This gives the protein CASSLVAGVVYNEQFF.

This clone has more than one count but fewer than ten. The chain links TRBV28 to TRBJ2-6; D is unclear. The CDR3 spans 16 residues. The V end was cut by 6 bases, the J end by 1 base, with 13 bases between. The germline V gene encodes CDR1 MDHEN and CDR2 SYDVKM. The DNA for the CDR3 is TGTGCCAGCAGCCTGAGGATCCCTTCTGGGGCCAACGTCCTGACTTTC. This gives the protein CASSLRIPSGANVLTF.

The chain links TRBV5-4 to TRBJ1-2, with TRBD1 identical over 7 bases. The length of the CDR3 is 16 residues. Germline CDR1 reads SGHNT; CDR2 reads YYREEE (reference sequence). The trim removed 2 bases at V and 8 bases at J, leaving 15 bases unmatched. CDR3 region: CASSLPQEGAAGGYTF. CDR3 sequence (DNA): TGTGCCAGCAGCTTACCCCAGGAGGGGGCGGCGGGGGGCTACACCTTC.

This chain joins TRBV19 and TRBJ1-2, with D unclear. With 9 bases removed from V and 2 bases from J, the gap between germline ends came to 16 bases. The CDR3 length is 14 residues. CDR1 LNHDA and CDR2 SQIVND come from the germline V gene (reference sequence). The CDR3 DNA follows: TGTGCCAGCCGCAGGTCGGGAAGGAACTATGGCTACACCTTC. It translates to CASRRSGRNYGYTF.

The rearrangement joins TRBV25-1 to TRBJ2-3; D is unresolved. V was clipped by 3 bases and J by 3 bases, with 1 base between them. CDR1 is MGHDK, CDR2 SYGVNS, per germline. CDR3 length: 11 residues. CDR3 bases: TGTGCCAGCAGTGAGACAGATACGCAGTATTTT. It is translated as CASSETDTQYF.

The V gene is TRBV5-1, the J gene TRBJ2-1; D might be TRBD1 (6 bases). Per the germline V gene, CDR1 is SGHRS and CDR2 is YFSETQ. The CDR3 consists of 15 residues. The V end was cut by 3 bases, the J end by 4 bases, with 14 bases between. CDR3 amino acids: CASSSSGQSYNEQFF. The DNA of the CDR3 is TGCGCCAGCAGCTCCTCGGGACAATCTTACAATGAGCAGTTCTTC.

The V and J genes are TRBV9 and TRBJ2-5; 10 bases are a match to TRBD2. CDR1 SGDLS and CDR2 YYNGEE come from the germline V gene. This CDR3 has 16 amino acids. V gave up 0 bases and J gave up 2 bases; unmatched junction bases: 4. The CDR3 DNA is TGTGCCAGCAGCGTAGGGTTAGCGGGGGGACAAGAGACCCAGTACTTC. This sequence encodes CASSVGLAGGQETQYF.

The table lists this clone with a few counts. This chain links TRBV30 with TRBJ2-5; 10 positions agree with TRBD1. The CDR3 consists of 13 residues. V lost 2 bases to trimming and J lost 4 bases; unmatched junction nucleotides: 1. Per germline, CDR1 GTSNPN and CDR2 SVGIG (reference sequence). DNA of the CDR3: TGTGCCTGGAGTTGGGACAGGGGAGAGACCCAGTACTTC. Translating gives CAWSWDRGETQYF.

The V and J genes are TRBV5-4 and TRBJ2-7, with 10 bases matching TRBD1. The CDR3 extends over 17 amino acids. Per the germline V gene, CDR1 is SGHNT and CDR2 is YYREEE (reference sequence). J gave up 4 bases and V 0 bases, and 10 bases lay outside the gene matches. Here the CDR3 DNA reads TGTGCCAGCAGCTTGGCCGCCGGGACAGGGGTCCTTTACGAGCAGTACTTC. Protein: CASSLAAGTGVLYEQYF.

This chain's CDR3 is CASSLRGSQGGRANVLTF. As DNA, the CDR3 is TGTGCCAGCAGCCTAAGGGGAAGCCAGGGCGGTCGGGCCAACGTCCTGACTTTC. This chain links TRBV28 with TRBJ2-6, with D perhaps matching TRBD1 (5 bases). CDR3 length equals 18 residues. Germline-derived CDR1 and CDR2 are MDHEN and SYDVKM. Trimming removed 6 bases at V and 5 bases at J, with 23 bases between.

This clone turned up a few times. CDR3 sequence reads: CAINRQTNTGELFF. CDR3 nucleotide sequence: TGTGCCATCAATCGGCAGACGAACACCGGGGAGCTGTTTTTT. J is TRBJ2-2 and V is TRBV10-3; D remains unclear. V shed 7 bases and J shed 0 bases, with 9 bases lying between them. CDR3 length: 14 amino acids. CDR1 and CDR2 (germline): ENHRY, SYGVKD.

The chain carries TRBV4-3 and TRBJ1-3; the D gene is possibly TRBD1 (5 bases). This CDR3 has 18 amino acids. V lost 0 bases and J 0 bases, leaving 15 bases between the germline ends. Germline V gene data show CDR1 as LGHNA and CDR2 as YSLEER. DNA for the CDR3: TGCGCCAGCAGCCAAGAGGTGGGACTAGCTAGCTCTGGAAACACCATATATTTT. The encoded protein is CASSQEVGLASSGNTIYF.

The V and J genes are TRBV29-1 and TRBJ1-2; D not certain. From germline, CDR1 is SQVTM and CDR2 ANQGSEA. The CDR3 runs to 12 residues. V lost 6 bases, J lost 2 bases, and 10 bases lay in between. This chain's CDR3 is CSVRPNNYGYTF. The DNA for the CDR3 is TGCAGCGTAAGACCGAACAACTATGGCTACACCTTC.

The chain joins TRBV7-2 to TRBJ1-1; no clear D. The germline V and J ends were trimmed by 4 bases and 2 bases, with 8 bases remaining between them. CDR1 and CDR2 (germline): SGHTA, FQGNSA. The CDR3 is made up of 13 amino acids. The CDR3 loop reads CASSSERNTEAFF. The CDR3 bases are TGTGCCAGCAGCTCCGAGCGTAACACTGAAGCTTTCTTT.

The chain has TRBV5-1 and TRBJ1-1, with TRBD1 as a possible D gene (5 bases). CDR1 is SGHRS and CDR2 is YFSETQ in the germline V gene. The V and J ends lost 2 bases and 3 bases respectively, with 11 bases between them. There are 14 residues in the CDR3. This chain's CDR3 is CASSLWGGDTEAFF. The CDR3 DNA follows: TGCGCCAGCAGCTTATGGGGGGGAGACACTGAAGCTTTCTTT.

V usage is TRBV5-1 and J usage is TRBJ2-2; 7 bases line up with TRBD1. This CDR3 comprises 15 residues. The junction had 9 bases not matched to a gene; V was cut back by 4 bases and J by 6 bases. Germline CDR1 is SGHRS and CDR2 is YFSETQ. The CDR3 sequence: CASSPGPGGSGELFF. The CDR3 nucleotides read TGCGCCAGCAGCCCCGGCCCAGGGGGATCCGGGGAGCTGTTTTTT.

The gene calls are TRBV12-5 and TRBJ1-2, with no clear D. V was pared by 0 bases and J by 4 bases, with 12 bases between. Germline V CDR1 and CDR2: LGHNT, FRNRAP. CDR3 length: 15 residues. The CDR3 reads CASGLVLGSLYGYTF. The CDR3, as DNA: TGTGCTAGTGGTTTGGTACTAGGCAGTCTCTATGGCTACACCTTC.

This chain uses TRBV5-5 with TRBJ1-4; TRBD1 agrees at 7 bases. This CDR3 comprises 13 residues. Germline V CDR1 and CDR2: SGHKS, YYEKEE (reference sequence). J was trimmed by 2 bases and V by 7 bases; bases with no gene match: 2. The CDR3 is CASGTETNEKLFF. DNA for the CDR3: TGTGCCAGCGGGACAGAGACTAATGAAAAACTGTTTTTT.

The rearrangement uses TRBV7-2 and TRBJ2-1; TRBD1 might be the D (6 bases). Deletions cut 1 base from V and 6 bases from J, with 10 bases between. The germline gives CDR1 SGHTA, CDR2 FQGNSA. This CDR3 has 14 amino acids. As DNA, the CDR3 is TGTGCCAGCAGCTTAGGGGGGCCGGGCAATGAGCAGTTCTTC. It encodes CASSLGGPGNEQFF.

This chain uses TRBV6-4 with TRBJ1-6; D is possibly TRBD1 (6 bases). The length of the CDR3 is 14 residues. Trimming stripped 3 bases from V and 6 bases from J, with 9 bases between. In germline, CDR1 is MRHNA, CDR2 SNTAGT. This CDR3 is CASSEQGGNSPLHF. The CDR3 coding sequence is TGTGCCAGCAGTGAACAGGGAGGTAATTCACCCCTCCACTTT.

This chain uses TRBV19 with TRBJ2-1, with TRBD1 matching 10 bases. V was clipped by 5 bases and J by 6 bases; unmatched bases: 4. The CDR3 runs to 14 residues. Looked up from germline, CDR1 is LNHDA and CDR2 is SQIVND (reference sequence). CDR3 in DNA: TGTGCCAGTAGTCCACGGGACAGGGGCAATGAGCAGTTCTTC. Translated: CASSPRDRGNEQFF.